Listed here are 4 T cell receptor beta chains from one sample, sequenced in a study of graft-versus-host responses after intestinal transplantation. Their specific antigens are unknown. Generated by immunoSEQ multiplex PCR, the TCRdb table keeps only in-frame clones and is missing some. The sample lists tens of thousands of clones, approximately 93% occurring once. The sequencing used unstimulated CD8+ T cells sorted from spleen or lymph node cells, collected before intestinal transplant. The receptor source for this set is a human donor who received an intestinal transplant.

V is TRBV1 and J is TRBJ2-7; the DNA was not used to check the table's D call, TRBD2. TRBV1 is an annotated pseudogene. The CDR3 has 14 residues. CDR3 in amino acids: CTSSHPGLPYEQYF. The CDR3, as DNA: TGCACCAGCAGCCATCCGGGACTCCCCTACGAGCAGTACTTC.

The sample holds one count of this clone. V usage is TRBV29-1 and J usage is TRBJ1-1; D is unclear. V lost 3 bases and J lost 0, with 23 bases in between. In germline, CDR1 is SQVTM, CDR2 ANQGSEA. The CDR3 extends over 18 amino acids. DNA for the CDR3: TGCAGCGTTGATTCTTATTTAAAGGCAGGAGACATGAACACTGAAGCTTTCTTT. Its translation is CSVDSYLKAGDMNTEAFF.

The chain has TRBV27 and TRBJ2-7, with D unresolved. The CDR3 runs to 17 residues. Germline CDR1 is MNHEY and CDR2 is SMNVEV (reference sequence). V lost 0 bases and J lost 3, with 18 bases in between. CDR3 region: CASSLSKVDGWLYEQYF. In DNA form, the CDR3 reads TGTGCCAGCAGTTTATCGAAAGTAGATGGATGGCTCTACGAGCAGTACTTC.

The V and J genes are TRBV7-8 and TRBJ2-7, with D possibly matching TRBD1 (6 bases). The CDR3 covers 17 residues. Trimming removed 3 bases from V and 2 bases from J, with 20 bases in between. From germline, CDR1 is SGHVS and CDR2 FQNEAQ. The CDR3 here is CASSFRGHSEYPYEQYF. CDR3 DNA: TGTGCCAGCAGCTTCAGGGGCCACTCTGAATATCCCTACGAGCAGTACTTC.